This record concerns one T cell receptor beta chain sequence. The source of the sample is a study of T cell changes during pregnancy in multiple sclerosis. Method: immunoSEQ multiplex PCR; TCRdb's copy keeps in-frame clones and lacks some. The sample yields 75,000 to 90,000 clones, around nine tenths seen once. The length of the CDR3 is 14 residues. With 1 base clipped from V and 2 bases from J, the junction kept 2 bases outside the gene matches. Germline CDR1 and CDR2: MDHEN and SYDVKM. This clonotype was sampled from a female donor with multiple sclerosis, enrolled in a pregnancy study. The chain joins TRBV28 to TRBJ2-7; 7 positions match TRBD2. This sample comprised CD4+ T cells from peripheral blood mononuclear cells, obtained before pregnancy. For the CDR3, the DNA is TGTGCCAGCAGTTTATCGCGGGAGCCCTACGAGCAGTACTTC. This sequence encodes CASSLSREPYEQYF.